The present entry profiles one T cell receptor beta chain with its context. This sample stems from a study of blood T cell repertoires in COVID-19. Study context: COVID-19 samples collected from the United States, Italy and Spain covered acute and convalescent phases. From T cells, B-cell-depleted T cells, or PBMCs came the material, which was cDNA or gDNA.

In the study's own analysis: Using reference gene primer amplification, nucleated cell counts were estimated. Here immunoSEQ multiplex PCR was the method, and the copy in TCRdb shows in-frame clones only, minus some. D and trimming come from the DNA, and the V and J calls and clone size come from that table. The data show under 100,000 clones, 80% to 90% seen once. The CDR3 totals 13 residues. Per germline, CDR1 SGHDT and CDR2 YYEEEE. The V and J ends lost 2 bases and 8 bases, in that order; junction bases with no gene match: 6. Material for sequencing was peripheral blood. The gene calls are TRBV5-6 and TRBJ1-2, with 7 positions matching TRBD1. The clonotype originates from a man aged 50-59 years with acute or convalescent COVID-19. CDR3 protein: CASSLGTVGGYTF. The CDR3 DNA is TGTGCCAGCAGCTTAGGGACAGTGGGCGGCTACACCTTC. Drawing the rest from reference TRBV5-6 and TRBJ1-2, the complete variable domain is DAGVTQSPTHLIKTRGQQVTLRCSPKSGHDTVSWYQQALGQGPQFIFQYYEEEERQRGNFPDRFSGHQFPNYSSELNVNALLLGDSALYLCASSLGTVGGYTFGSGTRLTVV.